The 23 T cell receptor beta chains listed next were all sequenced from one sample in a study of T cells in Graves' hyperthyroidism and ophthalmopathy. RNA transcripts gave rise to amplified TCR beta CDR3 regions. An initial round of RT-PCR targeting the TCR CDR3 relied on the HTBI primer set. TCRdb redid the calling of the multiplex PCR reads with MiXCR, one entry per CDR3 protein. The sample has over 250,000 distinct CDR3 sequences, 25% to 30% seen once; the top ten hold over 25%. Source material: blood. These receptors all come from a man aged 40-49 years with Graves' hyperthyroidism that later progressed to Graves' ophthalmopathy.

This clonotype was seen ten or more times. The chain links TRBV20-1 to TRBJ1-5; D call uncertain. Trimming shortened V by 1 base and J by 4 bases, and 8 bases separated the two germline ends. The germline CDR1 and CDR2 sequences are DFQATT and SNEGSKA (reference sequence). CDR3 size: 13 residues. CDR3 protein: CSARGHLNQPQHF. For the CDR3, the DNA is TGCAGTGCTAGAGGACACCTAAATCAGCCCCAGCATTTT.

The J gene is TRBJ2-7, the V gene TRBV6-2 or TRBV6-3; 11 nucleotides align to TRBD2. V shed 6 bases, J shed 2 bases, and the junction held 6 bases outside the gene matches. Germline V gene data show CDR1 as MNHEY and CDR2 as SVGEGT. The CDR3 is 15 residues long. CDR3 loop: CASRLLAGDPYEQYF. CDR3 bases: TGTGCCAGCAGGCTACTAGCGGGGGACCCCTACGAGCAGTACTTC.

The chain employs TRBV6-2 or TRBV6-3 and TRBJ2-7, with 13 positions matching TRBD2. Trimming removed 3 bases from V and 6 bases from J; junction bases left unmatched: 8. CDR1 and CDR2 from the germline V gene are MNHEY and SVGEGT. The length of the CDR3 is 16 residues. The CDR3 spells CASSYSLGLAGVEQYF. DNA for the CDR3: TGTGCCAGCAGTTATTCCCTTGGACTAGCGGGAGTCGAGCAGTACTTC.

The genes are TRBV20-1 and TRBJ2-5; D unresolved. From germline, CDR1 is DFQATT and CDR2 SNEGSKA (reference sequence). Trimming took 0 bases from V and 2 from J, leaving 10 bases between them. The CDR3 contains 14 residues. The CDR3 nucleotides read TGCAGTGCTAGAGAAGGAGCAGTACAAGAGACCCAGTACTTC. Translation: CSAREGAVQETQYF.

This clonotype was observed at least ten times. The chain couples TRBV27 to TRBJ1-2; 11 bases align to TRBD1. This CDR3 comprises 16 residues. V gave up 4 bases and J gave up 4 bases; unmatched junction bases: 8. CDR1 is MNHEY, CDR2 SMNVEV, per germline (reference sequence). CDR3 amino acids: CASSSTGQGGLYGYTF. DNA for the CDR3: TGTGCCAGCAGTTCTACGGGACAGGGGGGTCTCTATGGCTACACCTTC.

Ten or more counts support this clonotype. V gene TRBV7-9 combines with J gene TRBJ1-2; 9 positions match TRBD1. V dropped 5 bases and J dropped 7; count of bases not matched to a gene: 17. The CDR3 is 17 amino acids. Germline CDR1 and CDR2: SEHNR and FQNEAQ (reference sequence). The CDR3 region is CASSPSITTGGVSGYTF. In nucleotides, the CDR3 is TGTGCCAGCAGCCCCTCCATTACGACAGGGGGAGTTTCTGGCTACACCTTC.

The gene calls are TRBV12-3 or TRBV12-4 and TRBJ1-1, with D hard to call. This CDR3 has 12 residues. V lost 4 bases, J lost 11 bases, and 14 bases lay in between. CDR3 nucleotide sequence: TGTGCCAGCAGTTATGGCGGGCAGCGGGCTTTCTTT. Translated: CASSYGGQRAFF.

This clonotype appeared many times. The chain carries TRBV6-2 or TRBV6-3 and TRBJ2-5; perhaps D is TRBD1 or TRBD2 (5 bases each). Germline V gives CDR1 MNHEY, CDR2 SVGEGT. V shed 1 base and J shed 5 bases, with 23 bases lying between them. The CDR3 contains 18 residues. CDR3 in DNA: TGTGCCAGCAGTTACTTGACCACGCGGTTGGGGGTTTGGGAGACCCAGTACTTC. This translates into CASSYLTTRLGVWETQYF.

The chain couples TRBV6-1 to TRBJ1-3, with D unclear. V was cut by 7 bases and J by 0 bases, with 13 bases left in between. The CDR3 is 15 residues long. The V gene's germline CDR1 is MNHNS and CDR2 SASEGT. CDR3 in DNA: TGTGCCAGCACCGAATCAGGATTCTCTGGAAACACCATATATTTT. This sequence encodes CASTESGFSGNTIYF.

This clonotype was counted many times. V gene TRBV11-3 combines with J gene TRBJ2-2; D is possibly TRBD2 (6 bases). CDR3 length: 14 residues. The germline V and J ends were trimmed by 11 bases and 6 bases, with 19 bases remaining between them. In germline, CDR1 is SGHNT, CDR2 YENEEA. In nucleotides, the CDR3 is TGTGCCGGCCAGCAGAGAACGGGGGCCGGGGAGCTGTTTTTT. Protein: CAGQQRTGAGELFF.

Ten or more counts support this clonotype. This sequence joins TRBV7-9 and TRBJ2-7; TRBD1 agrees at 7 bases. Per germline, CDR1 SEHNR and CDR2 FQNEAQ (reference sequence). The CDR3 has 14 amino acids. Unmatched junction bases numbered 6, after V lost 2 bases and J lost 5 bases. The CDR3 reads CASSLTGDSDEQYF. CDR3 sequence (DNA): TGTGCCAGCAGCTTAACAGGGGATTCCGACGAGCAGTACTTC.

This clonotype was detected many times. The chain has TRBV27 and TRBJ2-7; tentative D call: TRBD2 (5 bases). V lost 9 bases to trimming and J lost 3 bases, with 27 bases between them. The CDR3 covers 17 residues. CDR1 and CDR2 from the germline V gene are MNHEY and SMNVEV (reference sequence). In DNA, the CDR3 is TGTGCCAGTCCTTGGATGGGGAAAGAGCAGACTATCTACGAGCAGTACTTC. This translates into CASPWMGKEQTIYEQYF.

This clonotype has a count of ten or more. The V call is TRBV7-8, the J call TRBJ2-7; D ambiguous. This CDR3 region has 12 residues. Germline V gives CDR1 SGHVS, CDR2 FQNEAQ. V lost 5 bases to trimming and J lost 2 bases, with 7 bases between them. The CDR3 region is CASSHGPYEQYF. The CDR3 nucleotides are TGTGCCAGCAGCCACGGTCCCTACGAGCAGTACTTC.

This clonotype was seen at least ten times. The chain is built from TRBV5-1 and TRBJ2-5; D might be TRBD1 (5 bases). In germline, CDR1 is SGHRS, CDR2 YFSETQ. The V gene lost 1 base and the J gene lost 3 bases, with 10 bases spanning the gap. This CDR3 comprises 14 residues. DNA for the CDR3: TGCGCCAGCAGCTTGATTTCAGGGAAAGAGACCCAGTACTTC. Protein product: CASSLISGKETQYF. Drawing the rest from reference TRBV5-1 and TRBJ2-5, the complete variable domain is KAGVTQTPRYLIKTRGQQVTLSCSPISGHRSVSWYQQTPGQGLQFLFEYFSETQRNKGNFPGRFSGRQFSNSRSEMNVSTLELGDSALYLCASSLISGKETQYFGPGTRLLVL.

This chain connects TRBV28 to TRBJ2-6, with D unresolved. Trimming left V 3 bases short and J 0 bases short, with 6 bases between. This CDR3 region has 15 residues. Germline-derived CDR1 and CDR2 are MDHEN and SYDVKM. The CDR3 nucleotides read TGTGCCAGCAGTTTCTTGATCTCTGGGGCCAACGTCCTGACTTTC. This gives the protein CASSFLISGANVLTF.

This clonotype has a count of ten or more. This chain joins TRBV10-3 and TRBJ1-2; maybe TRBD1 (5 bases). In germline, CDR1 is ENHRY, CDR2 SYGVKD. Trimming removed 3 bases from V and 0 bases from J, with 11 bases in between. This CDR3 spans 15 amino acids. This CDR3 reads CAISDLGGTNYGYTF. The CDR3 bases are TGTGCCATCAGTGACCTTGGGGGGACTAACTATGGCTACACCTTC.

This clonotype was counted many times. The V gene is TRBV12-3 or TRBV12-4, the J gene TRBJ1-1; a weak D match, TRBD1 (5 bases). CDR3 length equals 13 residues. V was shortened by 5 bases and J by 2 bases, with 9 bases between the two germline ends. Here the CDR3 reads CASSDRPNTEAFF. CDR3 sequence (DNA): TGTGCCAGCAGTGACAGACCCAACACTGAAGCTTTCTTT.

At least ten counts were recorded for this clonotype. The CDR3 loop reads CSAREGNVEAFF. The CDR3 nucleotides read TGCAGTGCTAGAGAGGGGAACGTTGAAGCTTTCTTT. V gene TRBV20-1 combines with J gene TRBJ1-1; D gene unclear. V lost 0 bases to trimming and J lost 7 bases, with 9 bases between them. This CDR3 region has 12 residues. The germline CDR1 and CDR2 sequences are DFQATT and SNEGSKA (reference sequence).

This clonotype was observed at least ten times. The J gene is TRBJ1-2, the V gene TRBV29-1; D is uncertain. Trimming removed 1 base from V and 8 bases from J, with 8 bases in between. The CDR3 runs 11 residues. From germline, CDR1 is SQVTM and CDR2 ANQGSEA. Here the CDR3 reads CSVEVQLGYTF. The CDR3 DNA reads as TGCAGCGTTGAAGTCCAGTTGGGCTACACCTTC.

The J gene is TRBJ1-3, the V gene TRBV7-9, with a possible D match to TRBD1 (5 bases). The CDR3 runs 12 residues. The V and J ends lost 0 bases and 15 bases respectively, with 12 bases between them. Germline V gene sequence: CDR1 SEHNR, CDR2 FQNEAQ (reference sequence). The CDR3 sequence: CASSLASGQGYF. CDR3 sequence (DNA): TGTGCCAGCAGCTTAGCCTCCGGGCAGGGATATTTT.

This clonotype has just a few counts. This chain joins TRBV9 and TRBJ1-3; 7 bases are a match to TRBD1. Germline V gene data show CDR1 as SGDLS and CDR2 as YYNGEE. V shed 0 bases, J shed 4 bases, and the junction held 1 base outside the gene matches. This CDR3 contains 14 residues. CDR3 coding DNA: TGTGCCAGCAGCGTAGAAGGGGGCGGAAACACCATATATTTT. It translates to CASSVEGGGNTIYF.

This clonotype has at least ten counts. As DNA, the CDR3 is TGTGCCAGCGCCAGGGGGTCCCGAACCGGGGAGCTGTTTTTT. Protein: CASARGSRTGELFF. V gene TRBV7-8 combines with J gene TRBJ2-2; 7 nucleotides align to TRBD1. The CDR3 totals 14 residues. Trimming at V came to 8 bases and at J to 5 bases, leaving 8 bases not matched to a gene. Germline assignment: CDR1 SGHVS and CDR2 FQNEAQ.

The genes are TRBV20-1 and TRBJ2-7; unclear D gene. CDR1 DFQATT and CDR2 SNEGSKA come from the germline V gene (reference sequence). This CDR3 region has 15 residues. V lost 5 bases, J lost 3 bases, and 20 bases lay in between. CDR3 residues: CSAHDGPKNYYEQYF. As DNA, the CDR3 is TGCAGTGCTCACGACGGACCTAAAAATTACTACGAGCAGTACTTC.